Listed here are 32 T cell receptor beta chains from one sample, sequenced in a study of shared clonotypes between healthy human individuals. The assay was immunoSEQ multiplex PCR, and TCRdb's table has in-frame clones only and misses some. The sample includes about 580,000 clones, 95% to 98% of them seen just once. Naive CD8 populations comprised CD45RO-negative cells positively selected for CCR7, excluding terminally differentiated effector memory CD45RA+ cells. The source material was naive CD8+ T cells sorted from blood. Receptors originate from a man younger than 40 in good health.

This sequence joins TRBV7-9 and TRBJ2-7, with 9 bases fitting TRBD2. The ends lost 2 bases at V and 3 bases at J; junction bases unmatched: 8. From germline, CDR1 is SEHNR and CDR2 FQNEAQ (reference sequence). The CDR3 spans 16 residues. For the CDR3, the DNA is TGTGCCAGCAGCTTAACCAGCGGGAGGCTCCACTACGAGCAGTACTTC. Translated, it gives CASSLTSGRLHYEQYF.

The chain links TRBV11-3 to TRBJ2-1; 8 bases line up with TRBD2. J gave up 10 bases and V 0 bases, and 11 bases lay outside the gene matches. The germline CDR1 and CDR2 sequences are SGHNT and YENEEA. This CDR3 has 16 residues. The CDR3 reads CASSLDHSGAWREQFF. As DNA, the CDR3 is TGTGCCAGCAGCTTAGACCATAGCGGGGCGTGGCGGGAGCAGTTCTTC.

The DNA for the CDR3 is TGTGCCAGCAGCCGGACCGGGACACTCTACGAGCAGTACTTC. Translation gives CASSRTGTLYEQYF. The chain couples TRBV28 to TRBJ2-7, with D possibly TRBD1 on 6 matching bases. V was shortened by 6 bases and J by 3 bases, with 15 bases between the two germline ends. The length of the CDR3 is 14 residues. Per the germline V gene, CDR1 is MDHEN and CDR2 is SYDVKM.

The chain is built from TRBV19 and TRBJ2-1; 8 bases agree with TRBD1. Looked up from germline, CDR1 is LNHDA and CDR2 is SQIVND (reference sequence). The CDR3 sequence is 15 residues long. The V gene end was trimmed by 4 bases and the J gene end by 3 bases; junction bases not matched to a gene: 5. CDR3 bases: TGTGCCAGTAGTAAAGGACAGGGCTACTACAATGAGCAGTTCTTC. This codes for CASSKGQGYYNEQFF.

This chain connects TRBV5-6 to TRBJ2-3; D not certain. The V end lost 4 bases, the J end lost 2 bases, and 20 bases lay between the germline ends. Germline V lookup: CDR1 SGHDT, CDR2 YYEEEE. The length of the CDR3 is 17 residues. CDR3 DNA sequence: TGTGCCAGCAGCCCGGCGTGGCCGACCGATATCACAGATACGCAGTATTTT. Translated: CASSPAWPTDITDTQYF.

This clone was recorded only once. The chain combines TRBV9 with TRBJ1-1; no firm D call. CDR3 length equals 13 residues. Per the germline V gene, CDR1 is SGDLS and CDR2 is YYNGEE. Trimming removed 2 bases at V and 0 bases at J, with 5 bases between. The CDR3 DNA reads TGTGCCAGCAGCGTTCTCATGAACACTGAAGCTTTCTTT. This translates into CASSVLMNTEAFF.

This rearrangement joins TRBV6-1 to TRBJ2-7, with D maybe TRBD1 (5 bases). The CDR3 loop spans 12 amino acids. Trimming shortened V by 7 bases and J by 1 base, and 8 bases separated the two germline ends. CDR1 is MNHNS, CDR2 SASEGT, per germline. The CDR3 coding sequence is TGTGCCAGCACCCAGGGTTCCTACGAGCAGTACTTC. Translating gives CASTQGSYEQYF.

The chain links TRBV4-1 to TRBJ2-1, with 9 bases fitting TRBD2. The CDR3 runs to 16 residues. Germline-derived CDR1 and CDR2 are MGHRA and YSYEKL. V lost 1 base and J lost 8; bases outside the gene matches: 9. The CDR3 nucleotides read TGCGCCAGCAGCCAAGTCACATCAGCGGGAGGTCATGAGCAGTTCTTC. Amino acids: CASSQVTSAGGHEQFF.

The chain combines TRBV6-7 with TRBJ1-4; 7 bases are a match to TRBD1. TRBV6-7 is filed as an ORF, its function uncertain. With 6 bases clipped from V and 3 bases from J, the junction kept 10 bases outside the gene matches. The length of the CDR3 is 16 residues. CDR3 DNA sequence: TGTGCCAGCAGCTCGGGACAGTTAAGATCTAATGAAAAACTGTTTTTT. It is translated as CASSSGQLRSNEKLFF.

The rearrangement links TRBV7-9 to TRBJ2-7; the D gene is possibly TRBD1 (6 bases). The germline V and J ends were trimmed by 5 bases and 3 bases, with 14 bases remaining between them. CDR1 is SEHNR, CDR2 FQNEAQ, per germline (reference sequence). This CDR3 region has 14 residues. CDR3 region: CASSPGQMNYEQYF. The CDR3 DNA sequence: TGTGCCAGCAGCCCAGGACAGATGAACTACGAGCAGTACTTC.

This sequence joins TRBV9 and TRBJ2-7; possibly TRBD1 for D (6 bases). The CDR3 extends over 15 amino acids. CDR1 SGDLS and CDR2 YYNGEE come from the germline V gene. V lost 0 bases, J lost 3 bases, and 13 bases lay in between. The CDR3: CASSVGGRGVYEQYF. The CDR3 DNA follows: TGTGCCAGCAGCGTAGGTGGCAGGGGAGTCTACGAGCAGTACTTC.

This rearrangement joins TRBV6-4 to TRBJ1-1, with D tentatively TRBD1 (5 bases). Looked up from germline, CDR1 is MRHNA and CDR2 is SNTAGT. The CDR3 is 19 amino acids. The V end was cut by 7 bases, the J end by 6 bases, with 33 bases between. The CDR3 loop is CASTAGLGVSPPTIAEAFF. DNA of the CDR3: TGTGCCAGCACTGCAGGTTTAGGGGTATCACCCCCAACCATCGCTGAAGCTTTCTTT.

This clone was detected once. The chain is built from TRBV6-6 and TRBJ2-7; 7 bases line up with TRBD2. The CDR3 has 15 amino acids. After removal of 0 bases from V and 2 bases from J, the junction contained 4 bases not matched to a gene. The germline CDR1 and CDR2 sequences are MNHNY and SVGAGI (reference sequence). CDR3 loop: CASSYSVGGAYEQYF. In DNA, the CDR3 is TGTGCCAGCAGTTACTCGGTGGGGGGGGCCTACGAGCAGTACTTC.

V gene TRBV7-6 combines with J gene TRBJ1-1, with D unresolved. Trimming took 0 bases from V and 5 from J, leaving 7 bases between them. This CDR3 has 13 amino acids. Germline CDR1 SGHVS, CDR2 FNYEAQ. CDR3 DNA sequence: TGTGCCAGCAGCTTAGCGGTCGGGACTGAAGCTTTCTTT. Encoded protein: CASSLAVGTEAFF.

V usage is TRBV29-1 and J usage is TRBJ1-1, with TRBD1 matching over 10 bases. The length of the CDR3 is 8 residues. In germline, CDR1 is SQVTM, CDR2 ANQGSEA. The CDR3 loop reads CWDRGAFF. Written as DNA, the CDR3 is TGCTGGGACAGGGGTGCTTTCTTT. Full variable domain (remainder filled in from reference TRBV29-1 and TRBJ1-1): SAVISQKPSRDICQRGTSLTIQCQVDSQVTMMFWYRQQPGQSLTLIATANQGSEATYESGFVIDKFPISRPNLTFSTLTVSNMSPEDSSIYLCWDRGAFFGQGTRLTVV.

The chain links TRBV15 to TRBJ1-5; D ambiguous. Deletions cut 9 bases from V and 2 bases from J, with 8 bases between. The CDR3 loop spans 12 amino acids. Germline V gene lookup returns CDR1 LNHNV and CDR2 YYDKDF (reference sequence). As DNA, the CDR3 is TGTGCCACGAGGTCGGGCAATCAGCCCCAGCATTTT. Its protein product is CATRSGNQPQHF.

The chain has TRBV9 and TRBJ2-5; perhaps D is TRBD1 or TRBD2 (5 bases each). Germline loops: CDR1 SGDLS, CDR2 YYNGEE. V lost 4 bases, J lost 5 bases, and 18 bases lay in between. The CDR3 covers 15 residues. The CDR3 nucleotides read TGTGCCAGCAGCCCCCGACCCGGGACCTTGGAGACCCAGTACTTC. Translated, it gives CASSPRPGTLETQYF.

The chain carries TRBV7-2 and TRBJ1-5; 8 bases are a match to TRBD1. Unmatched junction bases numbered 3, after V lost 5 bases and J lost 0 bases. The CDR3 sequence is 15 residues long. Germline V CDR1 and CDR2: SGHTA, FQGNSA. CDR3 in amino acids: CASSAGTGSNQPQHF. The CDR3 DNA follows: TGTGCCAGCAGCGCCGGGACAGGTAGCAATCAGCCCCAGCATTTT.

This chain connects TRBV6-6 to TRBJ2-3, with 7 bases matching TRBD2. The CDR3 contains 12 residues. The J segment lost 5 bases and the V segment lost 4 bases, leaving 0 bases of the junction unmatched. Germline CDR1 is MNHNY and CDR2 is SVGAGI (reference sequence). Here the CDR3 DNA reads TGTGCCAGCAGTTGGGAGGGAGATACGCAGTATTTT. Protein: CASSWEGDTQYF.

This chain links TRBV5-6 with TRBJ2-3, with 7 bases matching TRBD2. The CDR3 runs 17 residues. V shed 4 bases, J shed 0 bases, and the junction held 11 bases outside the gene matches. Germline V gene data show CDR1 as SGHDT and CDR2 as YYEEEE. The CDR3 spells CASSPAITAGSTDTQYF. The CDR3 coding sequence is TGTGCCAGCAGCCCCGCCATAACAGCGGGGAGCACAGATACGCAGTATTTT.

The chain carries TRBV11-2 and TRBJ2-5; 8 nucleotides line up with TRBD2. This CDR3 is built from 15 residues. The germline CDR1 and CDR2 sequences are SGHAT and FQNNGV. With 0 bases clipped from V and 7 bases from J, the junction kept 7 bases outside the gene matches. As DNA, the CDR3 is TGTGCCAGCAGCTTAGAGATAGCGGGACCGGTGACCCAGTACTTC. Its translation is CASSLEIAGPVTQYF. The whole variable domain, filled in from reference TRBV11-2 and TRBJ2-5, reads EAGVAQSPRYKIIEKRQSVAFWCNPISGHATLYWYQQILGQGPKLLIQFQNNGVVDDSQLPKDRFSAERLKGVDSTLKIQPAKLEDSAVYLCASSLEIAGPVTQYFGPGTRLLVL.

The table lists this clone with a count of one. The chain employs TRBV7-9 and TRBJ2-1; either TRBD1 or TRBD2 may supply D (5 bases each). This CDR3 region has 13 residues. Germline V gene data show CDR1 as SEHNR and CDR2 as FQNEAQ (reference sequence). V was trimmed by 7 bases and J by 5 bases, leaving 12 bases between them. The CDR3 region is CASTPRGDNEQFF. The DNA of the CDR3 is TGTGCCAGCACCCCGAGGGGTGACAATGAGCAGTTCTTC.

The chain carries TRBV27 and TRBJ2-1; 9 positions match TRBD1. Germline values: CDR1 MNHEY, CDR2 SMNVEV (reference sequence). The ends lost 6 bases at V and 6 bases at J; junction bases unmatched: 9. This CDR3 region has 15 residues. The CDR3 nucleotides are TGTGCCAGCAGGGTGGACAGGGGTCATGCCAATGAGCAGTTCTTC. Its translation: CASRVDRGHANEQFF.

Only one count was recorded for this clone. The chain carries TRBV15 and TRBJ1-2, with TRBD1 as a possible D gene (5 bases). Trimming left V 0 bases short and J 8 bases short, with 13 bases between. The CDR3 covers 14 residues. The V gene's germline CDR1 is LNHNV and CDR2 YYDKDF (reference sequence). DNA for the CDR3: TGTGCCACCAGCAGAGATCGGGAGACAGAGGGCTACACCTTC. Translating it yields CATSRDRETEGYTF.

This chain joins TRBV29-1 and TRBJ2-1; TRBD1 aligns across 9 bases. J gave up 6 bases and V 5 bases, and 5 bases lay outside the gene matches. Germline loops: CDR1 SQVTM, CDR2 ANQGSEA. This CDR3 has 13 residues. CDR3 sequence (DNA): TGCAGCGTTTACAGGGGGCTAGGCAATGAGCAGTTCTTC. It codes for CSVYRGLGNEQFF.

J is TRBJ2-5 and V is TRBV7-9, with a possible D match to TRBD1 (7 bases). The CDR3 runs to 16 residues. Trimming stripped 5 bases from V and 5 bases from J, with 21 bases between. In germline, CDR1 is SEHNR, CDR2 FQNEAQ (reference sequence). Here the CDR3 reads CASSPGGRGGGETQYF. In DNA form, the CDR3 reads TGTGCCAGCAGCCCAGGGGGTCGGGGAGGCGGCGAGACCCAGTACTTC.

This chain uses TRBV28 with TRBJ1-5, with TRBD1 as a possible D gene (5 bases). V lost 2 bases and J lost 1, with 12 bases in between. The CDR3 sequence is 16 residues long. Germline loops: CDR1 MDHEN, CDR2 SYDVKM. The chain's CDR3 is CASSLLAGLSNQPQHF. In DNA, the CDR3 is TGTGCCAGCAGTTTACTTGCAGGGCTGAGCAATCAGCCCCAGCATTTT.

The V call is TRBV4-3, the J call TRBJ2-2; D gene uncertain. V was pared by 1 base and J by 3 bases, with 6 bases between. The CDR3 is 14 amino acids. Germline CDR1 is LGHNA and CDR2 is YSLEER. DNA for the CDR3: TGCGCCAGCAGCCAAGGGACCCACACCGGGGAGCTGTTTTTT. Translating it yields CASSQGTHTGELFF.

This rearrangement joins TRBV14 to TRBJ1-1; possible D gene TRBD1, 5 bases. The CDR3 loop spans 15 amino acids. CDR1 is SGHDN, CDR2 FVKESK, per germline. Between the trimmed V and J ends, which lost 0 bases and 6 bases, there was a span of 14 bases. The CDR3 DNA sequence: TGTGCCAGCAGCCAAGAACGATTTGACAGACCTGAAGCTTTCTTT. Translated: CASSQERFDRPEAFF.

This clone was detected once. The chain couples TRBV7-9 to TRBJ2-1; TRBD2 agrees at 9 bases. The V and J ends lost 8 bases and 7 bases, in that order; junction bases with no gene match: 3. Germline CDR1 is SEHNR and CDR2 is FQNEAQ (reference sequence). This CDR3 is built from 12 residues. The CDR3 bases are TGTGCCAGCGCGGGAGGGGGAAATGAGCAGTTCTTC. Translation: CASAGGGNEQFF.

The chain combines TRBV27 with TRBJ1-5, with 7 bases lining up with TRBD1. Losses at the gene ends were 4 bases for V and 6 bases for J; bases not matched to a gene: 9. Germline CDR1 MNHEY, CDR2 SMNVEV (reference sequence). The CDR3 runs to 15 residues. In DNA, the CDR3 is TGTGCCAGCAGTTCTTTTACAGGGGAAAGTCAGCCCCAGCATTTT. It translates to CASSSFTGESQPQHF.

The gene calls are TRBV6-5 and TRBJ2-1; TRBD2 matches 12 bases. J lost 8 bases, V lost 4 bases, and 6 bases had no gene match. CDR1 MNHEY and CDR2 SVGAGI come from the germline V gene. CDR3 size: 15 residues. CDR3 nucleotide sequence: TGTGCCAGCAGTTCACTAGCGGGAGGTGCTGATGAGCAGTTCTTC. Its translation is CASSSLAGGADEQFF.